This entry lists 8 T cell receptor beta chains sequenced from one sample in a study of T cells in narcolepsy. The repertoire was sequenced with immunoSEQ multiplex PCR; TCRdb's copy has only in-frame clones and lacks some. The sample consists of some 37,000 clones, about 85% of them appearing once. The specimen was CD45RA- memory CD4+ T cells from PBMCs. The source is a human donor with narcolepsy.

The chain joins TRBV7-2 to TRBJ2-5, with TRBD2 matching 8 bases. With the DNA end fitting TRBJ2-7 better, the J assignment may be wrong. The germline V gene encodes CDR1 SGHTA and CDR2 FQGNSA. The CDR3 is 14 amino acids. DNA for the CDR3: TGTGCCAGCAGCCCCGTACCGGGGGGGCACGAGCAGTACTTC. It yields the protein CASSPVPGGHEQYF.

The chain joins TRBV29-1 to TRBJ1-2, with D perhaps matching TRBD1 (5 bases). The CDR3 contains 12 residues. V was shortened by 7 bases and J by 2 bases, with 11 bases between the two germline ends. Germline lookup yields CDR1 SQVTM and CDR2 ANQGSEA. The CDR3 nucleotides are TGCAGCGCTGCAGGGAGAAACTATGGCTACACCTTC. Encoded protein: CSAAGRNYGYTF. Together with reference TRBV29-1 and TRBJ1-2, the CDR3 gives the full variable domain: SAVISQKPSRDICQRGTSLTIQCQVDSQVTMMFWYRQQPGQSLTLIATANQGSEATYESGFVIDKFPISRPNLTFSTLTVSNMSPEDSSIYLCSAAGRNYGYTFGSGTRLTVV.

The chain combines TRBV5-1 with TRBJ2-7, with D uncertain. Germline V gene sequence: CDR1 SGHRS, CDR2 YFSETQ. V lost 2 bases and J 0 bases, leaving 15 bases between the germline ends. CDR3 size: 16 residues. The CDR3 protein is CASSLEVPENSYEQYF. DNA of the CDR3: TGCGCCAGCAGCTTAGAGGTTCCGGAAAACTCCTACGAGCAGTACTTC.

The J gene is TRBJ2-7, the V gene TRBV6-5; the D gene is possibly TRBD2 (6 bases). V was trimmed by 6 bases and J by 0 bases, leaving 12 bases between them. The CDR3 is made up of 14 amino acids. Germline CDR1 is MNHEY and CDR2 is SVGAGI. CDR3 nucleotide sequence: TGTGCCAGCAGACGGGCGGGAAGCTCCTACGAGCAGTACTTC. Protein sequence: CASRRAGSSYEQYF.

The rearrangement uses TRBV6-6 and TRBJ1-2; possibly TRBD1 for D (6 bases). The germline V and J ends were trimmed by 0 bases and 4 bases, with 12 bases remaining between them. Germline V gives CDR1 MNHNY, CDR2 SVGAGI (reference sequence). The CDR3 runs 15 residues. This chain's CDR3 is CASSYSGGWRYGYTF. The CDR3 region has the DNA TGTGCCAGCAGTTACTCGGGGGGCTGGCGCTATGGCTACACCTTC.

The chain couples TRBV5-1 to TRBJ1-1; no clear D. CDR3 length: 17 residues. V was shortened by 0 bases and J by 0 bases, with 15 bases between the two germline ends. CDR1 SGHRS and CDR2 YFSETQ come from the germline V gene. In DNA, the CDR3 is TGCGCCAGCAGCTTGGAGCCGGCAGGAGGAATGAACACTGAAGCTTTCTTT. Its protein product is CASSLEPAGGMNTEAFF.

The chain couples TRBV5-6 to TRBJ1-3, with a weak D call TRBD1 (6 bases). V was cut by 4 bases and J by 2 bases, with 13 bases left in between. The CDR3 consists of 15 residues. CDR1 is SGHDT, CDR2 YYEEEE, per germline. The CDR3 here is CASSPRGGAGNTIYF. CDR3 bases: TGTGCCAGCAGCCCCCGCGGGGGCGCTGGAAACACCATATATTTT.

V usage is TRBV28 and J usage is TRBJ2-7, with a tentative D call TRBD1 (5 bases). Trimming stripped 3 bases from V and 3 bases from J, with 9 bases between. Germline V gives CDR1 MDHEN, CDR2 SYDVKM. The CDR3 has 13 residues. The CDR3 is CASSLGQVYEQYF. Written as DNA, the CDR3 is TGTGCCAGCAGTTTGGGGCAGGTCTACGAGCAGTACTTC.